These T cell receptor beta chains were read from a single sample in a study of shared clonotypes between healthy human individuals. The assay was immunoSEQ multiplex PCR, and TCRdb's table has in-frame clones only and misses some. The sample consists of 1.5 million to 2.5 million clones, around 96% of them appearing once. Sample: naive CD8+ T cells sorted from blood. These receptors came from a man in his late teens or twenties in good health. Both conserved end residues are part of each CDR3. The order of the fields is clone size, J gene, D gene, V gene, CDR3 protein, CDR3 DNA. The D gene is left open where the match is weak. Not every row has a clone size; where given, it reads once, few, many or a size class.

>-|TRBJ2-3|-|TRBV20-1
CSARAPDTQYF
TGCAGTGCTAGGGCCCCAGATACGCAGTATTTT
>-|TRBJ2-7|TRBD1|TRBV30
CAWRASGTGGPADYEQYF
TGTGCCTGGAGGGCTTCCGGGACAGGGGGGCCTGCGGACTACGAGCAGTACTTC
>once|TRBJ1-4|-|TRBV9
CASTPFSGGGEKLFF
TGTGCCAGCACCCCTTTCAGCGGGGGCGGTGAAAAACTGTTTTTT
>-|TRBJ2-7|-|TRBV19
CASSIGGIDEQYF
TGTGCCAGTAGTATAGGAGGGATTGACGAGCAGTACTTC
>-|TRBJ2-7|-|TRBV27
CASSIQSSYEQYF
TGTGCCAGCAGTATCCAGAGCTCCTACGAGCAGTACTTC
>-|TRBJ2-1|-|TRBV4-1
CASSPRQSSYNEQFF
TGCGCCAGCAGCCCCCGACAGAGCTCCTACAATGAGCAGTTCTTC
>-|TRBJ1-5|-|TRBV27
CASAALYSNQPQHF
TGTGCCAGCGCGGCACTATATAGCAATCAGCCCCAGCATTTT
>once|TRBJ2-7|TRBD2|TRBV5-6
CASSRGTSGTGEQYF
TGTGCCAGCAGCAGGGGGACTAGCGGGACTGGAGAGCAGTACTTC
>-|TRBJ1-2|-|TRBV5-5
CASSLSSAVIYGYTF
TGTGCCAGCAGCTTGTCATCGGCGGTTATATATGGCTACACCTTC
>few|TRBJ1-2|-|TRBV2
CASSDGNYGYTF
TGTGCCAGCTCGGACGGTAACTATGGCTACACCTTC
>-|TRBJ2-3|-|TRBV29-1
CSVPSRVEDTQYF
TGCAGCGTCCCTTCAAGGGTCGAAGATACGCAGTATTTT
>-|TRBJ1-1|-|TRBV19
CASSMGDGLNTEAFF
TGTGCCAGTAGTATGGGGGACGGCCTGAACACTGAAGCTTTCTTT
>-|TRBJ1-2|-|TRBV19
CASSIGDRDYGYTF
TGTGCCAGTAGTATAGGTGACCGGGACTATGGCTACACCTTC
>-|TRBJ1-1|-|TRBV19
CASSIGPTEAFF
TGTGCCAGTAGTATAGGTCCCACTGAAGCTTTCTTT
>-|TRBJ1-4|TRBD1|TRBV15
CATSRGGGQGPNEKLFF
TGTGCCACCAGCAGGGGGGGCGGACAGGGGCCTAATGAAAAACTGTTTTTT
>-|TRBJ2-2|TRBD1|TRBV6-1
CASRPQGVSTGELFF
TGTGCCAGCAGGCCACAGGGGGTGTCCACCGGGGAGCTGTTTTTT
>-|TRBJ2-5|-|TRBV7-6
CASSADPLEETQYF
TGTGCCAGCAGCGCGGATCCTTTGGAAGAGACCCAGTACTTC
>once|TRBJ2-7|-|TRBV10-2
CASSEVYEQYF
TGCGCCAGCAGTGAAGTGTACGAGCAGTACTTC
>few|TRBJ2-7|-|TRBV5-1
CASSLVGEQYF
TGCGCCAGCAGCTTGGTCGGGGAGCAGTACTTC
>-|TRBJ1-2|-|TRBV6-5
CASSYRGDGYTF
TGTGCCAGCAGTTACAGGGGTGATGGCTACACCTTC
>-|TRBJ1-5|TRBD1|TRBV7-8
CASSLAPPGQGNQPQHF
TGTGCCAGCAGCTTAGCGCCACCGGGACAGGGGAATCAGCCCCAGCATTTT
>-|TRBJ1-1|-|TRBV5-6
CASSFLQGGMNTEAFF
TGTGCCAGCAGCTTCCTCCAGGGAGGGATGAACACTGAAGCTTTCTTT
>-|TRBJ1-1|-|TRBV5-4
CASSVDPAGAVNTEAFF
TGTGCCAGCAGCGTCGACCCAGCCGGCGCGGTGAACACTGAAGCTTTCTTT
>-|TRBJ2-7|TRBD2|TRBV4-1
CASSQVGGSHEQYF
TGCGCCAGCAGCCAAGTCGGCGGGAGTCACGAGCAGTACTTC
>-|TRBJ1-1|TRBD1|TRBV7-6
CASSSGTGLDEAFF
TGTGCCAGCAGCTCCGGGACAGGGCTTGATGAAGCTTTCTTT